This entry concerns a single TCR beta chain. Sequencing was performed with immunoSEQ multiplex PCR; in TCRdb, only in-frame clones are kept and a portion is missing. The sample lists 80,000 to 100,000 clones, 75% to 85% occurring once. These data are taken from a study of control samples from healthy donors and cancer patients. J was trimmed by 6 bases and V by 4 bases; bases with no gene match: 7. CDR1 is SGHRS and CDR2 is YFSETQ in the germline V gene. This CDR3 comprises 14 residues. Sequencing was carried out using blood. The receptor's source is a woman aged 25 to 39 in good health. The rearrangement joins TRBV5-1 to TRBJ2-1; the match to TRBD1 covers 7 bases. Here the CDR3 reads CASSQGQAVNEQFF. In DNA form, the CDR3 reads TGCGCCAGCAGCCAAGGACAGGCGGTCAATGAGCAGTTCTTC.